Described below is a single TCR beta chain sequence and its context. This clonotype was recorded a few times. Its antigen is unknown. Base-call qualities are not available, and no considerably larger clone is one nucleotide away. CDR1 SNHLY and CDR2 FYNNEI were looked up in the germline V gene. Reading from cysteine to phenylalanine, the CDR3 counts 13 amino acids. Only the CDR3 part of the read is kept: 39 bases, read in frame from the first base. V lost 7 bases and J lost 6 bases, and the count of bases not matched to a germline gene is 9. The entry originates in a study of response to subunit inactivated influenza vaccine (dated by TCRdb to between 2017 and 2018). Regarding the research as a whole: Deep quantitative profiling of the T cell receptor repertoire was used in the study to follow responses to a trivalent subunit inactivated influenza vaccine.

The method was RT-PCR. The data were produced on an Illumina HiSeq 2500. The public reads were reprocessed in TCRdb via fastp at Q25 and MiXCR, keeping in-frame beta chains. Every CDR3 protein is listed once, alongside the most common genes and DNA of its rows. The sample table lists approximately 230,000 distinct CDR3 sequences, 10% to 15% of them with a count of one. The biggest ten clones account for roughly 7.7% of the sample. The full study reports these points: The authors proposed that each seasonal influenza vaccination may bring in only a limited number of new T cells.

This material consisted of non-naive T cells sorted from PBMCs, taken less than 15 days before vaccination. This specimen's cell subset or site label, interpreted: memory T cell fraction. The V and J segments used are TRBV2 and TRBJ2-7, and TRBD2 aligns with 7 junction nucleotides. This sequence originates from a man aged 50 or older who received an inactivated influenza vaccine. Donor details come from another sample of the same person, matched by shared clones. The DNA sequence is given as TGTGCCAGCACTGGGGGGGGGAGCCTCGAGCAGTACTTC. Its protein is CASTGGGSLEQYF.